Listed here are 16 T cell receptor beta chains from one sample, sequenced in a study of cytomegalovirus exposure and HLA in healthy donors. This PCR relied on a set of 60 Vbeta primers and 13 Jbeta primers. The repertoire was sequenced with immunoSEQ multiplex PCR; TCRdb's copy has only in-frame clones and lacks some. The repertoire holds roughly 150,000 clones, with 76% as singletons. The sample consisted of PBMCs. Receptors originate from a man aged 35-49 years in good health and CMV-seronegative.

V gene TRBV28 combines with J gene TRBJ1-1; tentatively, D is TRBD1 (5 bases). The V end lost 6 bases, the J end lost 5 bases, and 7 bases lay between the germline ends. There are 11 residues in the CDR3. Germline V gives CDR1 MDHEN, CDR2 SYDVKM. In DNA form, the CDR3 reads TGTGCCAGCAGATCAGGGACTGAAGCTTTCTTT. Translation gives CASRSGTEAFF.

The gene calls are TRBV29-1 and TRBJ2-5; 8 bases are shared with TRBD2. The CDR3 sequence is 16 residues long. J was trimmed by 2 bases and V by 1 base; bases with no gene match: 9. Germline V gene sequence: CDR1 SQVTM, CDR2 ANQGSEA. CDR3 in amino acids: CSVEGWLAGSQETQYF. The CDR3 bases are TGCAGCGTTGAAGGCTGGCTAGCGGGTAGTCAAGAGACCCAGTACTTC.

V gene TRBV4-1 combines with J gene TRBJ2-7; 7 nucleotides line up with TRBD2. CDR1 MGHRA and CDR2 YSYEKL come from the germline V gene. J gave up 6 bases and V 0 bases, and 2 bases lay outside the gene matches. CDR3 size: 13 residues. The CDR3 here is CASSQDWGGEQYF. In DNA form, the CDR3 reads TGCGCCAGCAGCCAAGATTGGGGGGGCGAGCAGTACTTC.

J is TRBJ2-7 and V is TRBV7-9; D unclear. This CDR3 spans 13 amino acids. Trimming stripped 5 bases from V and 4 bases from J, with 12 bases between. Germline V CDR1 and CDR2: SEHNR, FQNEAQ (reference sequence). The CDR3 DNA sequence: TGTGCCAGCAGCCCTCGAGGAGCTTACGAGCAGTACTTC. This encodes CASSPRGAYEQYF.

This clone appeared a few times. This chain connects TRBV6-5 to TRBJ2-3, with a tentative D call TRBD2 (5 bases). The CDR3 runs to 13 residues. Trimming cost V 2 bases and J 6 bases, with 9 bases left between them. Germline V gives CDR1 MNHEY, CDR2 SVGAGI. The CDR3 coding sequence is TGTGCCAGCAGTTACATCCCGGGGGATACGCAGTATTTT. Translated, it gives CASSYIPGDTQYF.

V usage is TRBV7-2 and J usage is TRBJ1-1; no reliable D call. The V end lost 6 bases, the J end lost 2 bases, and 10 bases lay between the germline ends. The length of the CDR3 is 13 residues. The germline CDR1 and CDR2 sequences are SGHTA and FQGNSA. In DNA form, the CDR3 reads TGTGCCAGCAGAATCGACACTAACACTGAAGCTTTCTTT. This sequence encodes CASRIDTNTEAFF.

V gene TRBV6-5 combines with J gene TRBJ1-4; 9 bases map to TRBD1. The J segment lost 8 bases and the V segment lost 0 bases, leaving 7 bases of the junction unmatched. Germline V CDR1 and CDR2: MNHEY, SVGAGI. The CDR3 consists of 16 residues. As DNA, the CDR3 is TGTGCCAGCAGTTACTCACCGGGACAGGGAGAGGAAAAACTGTTTTTT. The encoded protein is CASSYSPGQGEEKLFF.

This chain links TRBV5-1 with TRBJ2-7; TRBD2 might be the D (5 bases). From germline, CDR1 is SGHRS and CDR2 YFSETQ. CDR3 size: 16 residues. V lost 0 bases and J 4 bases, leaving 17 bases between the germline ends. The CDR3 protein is CASSLASSGDVYEQYF. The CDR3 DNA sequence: TGCGCCAGCAGCTTGGCCTCGAGCGGAGACGTATACGAGCAGTACTTC.

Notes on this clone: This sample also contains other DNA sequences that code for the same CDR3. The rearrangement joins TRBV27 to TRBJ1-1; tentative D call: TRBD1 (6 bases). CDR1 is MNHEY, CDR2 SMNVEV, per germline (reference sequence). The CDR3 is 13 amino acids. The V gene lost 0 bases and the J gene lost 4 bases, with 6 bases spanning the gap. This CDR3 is CASSLSGGTEAFF. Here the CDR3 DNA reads TGTGCCAGCAGTTTATCAGGGGGCACTGAAGCTTTCTTT.

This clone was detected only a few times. The DNA for the CDR3 is TGTGCCATCAGTGACTACAGGGATCGACTCGACGAGCAGTACTTC. Protein: CAISDYRDRLDEQYF. The V and J genes are TRBV10-3 and TRBJ2-7; a possible D gene is TRBD1 (6 bases). The CDR3 spans 15 residues. V was pared by 3 bases and J by 5 bases, with 17 bases between. Germline CDR1 reads ENHRY; CDR2 reads SYGVKD.

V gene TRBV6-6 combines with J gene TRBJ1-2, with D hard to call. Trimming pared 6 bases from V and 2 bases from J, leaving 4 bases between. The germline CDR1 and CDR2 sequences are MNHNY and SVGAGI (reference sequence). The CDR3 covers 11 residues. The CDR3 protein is CASRANYGYTF. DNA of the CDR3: TGTGCCAGCAGGGCCAACTATGGCTACACCTTC.

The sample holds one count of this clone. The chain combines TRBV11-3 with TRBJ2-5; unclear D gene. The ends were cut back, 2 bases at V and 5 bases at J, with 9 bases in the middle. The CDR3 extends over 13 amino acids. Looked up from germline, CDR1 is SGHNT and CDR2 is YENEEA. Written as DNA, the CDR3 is TGTGCCAGCAGCTTACGCAGGTCGGAGACCCAGTACTTC. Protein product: CASSLRRSETQYF.

CDR3 protein: CASSPTGRSHLAVLSYEQYF. The CDR3 nucleotides read TGTGCCAGCAGTCCCACCGGGAGAAGCCATCTAGCGGTCCTTTCCTACGAGCAGTACTTC. This chain connects TRBV27 to TRBJ2-7; 7 positions agree with TRBD2. CDR1 is MNHEY and CDR2 is SMNVEV in the germline V gene (reference sequence). This CDR3 contains 20 residues. V trimming: 5 bases; J trimming: 1 base; junction bases outside the gene matches: 23.

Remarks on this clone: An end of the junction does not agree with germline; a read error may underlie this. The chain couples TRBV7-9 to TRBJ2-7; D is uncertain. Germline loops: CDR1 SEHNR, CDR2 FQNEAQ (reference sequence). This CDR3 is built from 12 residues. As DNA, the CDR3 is TGTTCCAGCAGCTCTTTAGAGGTCGAGCAGTACTTC. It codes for CSSSSLEVEQYF.

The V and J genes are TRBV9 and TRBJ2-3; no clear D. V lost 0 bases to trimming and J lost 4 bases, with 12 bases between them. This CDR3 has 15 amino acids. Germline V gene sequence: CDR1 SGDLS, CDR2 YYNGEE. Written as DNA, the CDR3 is TGTGCCAGCAGCGTAGGCCTAAATTCCCCAGATACGCAGTATTTT. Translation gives CASSVGLNSPDTQYF.

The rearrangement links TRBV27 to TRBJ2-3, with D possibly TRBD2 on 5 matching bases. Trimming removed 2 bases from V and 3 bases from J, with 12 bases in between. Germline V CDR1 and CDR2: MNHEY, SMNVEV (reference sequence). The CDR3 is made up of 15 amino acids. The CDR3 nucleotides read TGTGCCAGCAGTTTAATAGGGAGTTCGACAGATACGCAGTATTTT. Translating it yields CASSLIGSSTDTQYF.